These 5 T cell receptor beta chains were all obtained from the same sample, sequenced in a study of cytotoxic CD8 clonotypes in ibrutinib-treated CLL. The repertoire was sequenced with immunoSEQ multiplex PCR; TCRdb's copy has only in-frame clones and lacks some. The table has more than 150,000 clones, about 72% seen once. The sample consisted of PBMCs, taken after 24 months of ibrutinib treatment. The source is a human donor with chronic lymphocytic leukemia.

The chain combines TRBV6-5 with TRBJ2-2; 8 positions match TRBD1. Per germline, CDR1 MNHEY and CDR2 SVGAGI. This CDR3 is 14 amino acids long. Losses at the gene ends were 6 bases for V and 6 bases for J; bases not matched to a gene: 6. DNA for the CDR3: TGTGCCAGCAGACTGGACAGGGACCCCGGGGAGCTGTTTTTT. Its protein product is CASRLDRDPGELFF.

V usage is TRBV18 and J usage is TRBJ2-3, with unresolved D. V was clipped by 3 bases and J by 2 bases, with 6 bases between them. The CDR3 consists of 13 residues. The germline CDR1 and CDR2 sequences are KGHSH and LQKENI. CDR3 region: CASSPQITDTQYF. In nucleotides, the CDR3 is TGTGCCAGCTCACCGCAGATCACAGATACGCAGTATTTT.

V and J are TRBV14 and TRBJ1-1; unclear D gene. Germline V gives CDR1 SGHDN, CDR2 FVKESK. The CDR3 is made up of 16 amino acids. V lost 3 bases to trimming and J lost 3 bases, with 17 bases between them. The CDR3 is CASSHWYTAMDTEAFF. The CDR3, as DNA: TGTGCCAGCAGCCATTGGTACACGGCGATGGACACTGAAGCTTTCTTT.

The chain links TRBV7-6 to TRBJ2-1; TRBD2 aligns across 7 bases. J gave up 10 bases and V 2 bases, and 8 bases lay outside the gene matches. Germline V gives CDR1 SGHVS, CDR2 FNYEAQ. The CDR3 is 14 residues long. CDR3 sequence reads: CASSLRWEGREQFF. CDR3 sequence (DNA): TGTGCCAGCAGCTTACGGTGGGAGGGCCGCGAGCAGTTCTTC.

A single count supports this clone. V usage is TRBV5-1 and J usage is TRBJ2-1; 12 bases map to TRBD2. The V gene end was trimmed by 4 bases and the J gene end by 4 bases; junction bases not matched to a gene: 9. Per the germline V gene, CDR1 is SGHRS and CDR2 is YFSETQ. This CDR3 comprises 17 residues. The CDR3 sequence: CASSLMSGLAGYNEQFF. CDR3 DNA: TGCGCCAGCAGCCTCATGTCCGGACTAGCGGGATACAATGAGCAGTTCTTC.